Listed below are T cell receptor beta chains from one sample, sequenced in a study of blood T cell repertoires in COVID-19. Assay used: immunoSEQ multiplex PCR; TCRdb lists only in-frame clones, some missing. The sample has around 260,000 clones; 85% are singletons. Sequenced material: peripheral blood. The receptors shown here come from a human donor in a cohort sampled during active COVID-19. Both conserved end residues are part of each CDR3.

v_call	j_call	cdr3_aa
TRBV18	TRBJ2-1	CASSPRPPFESSYNEQFF
TRBV4-3	TRBJ2-7	CASSQDYDAGGPGVEQYF
TRBV5-5	TRBJ2-5	CASSLSPSQGQETQYF
TRBV7-8	TRBJ2-1	CASSLVVGGNEQFF
TRBV2	TRBJ2-5	CARSGTGLAETQYF
TRBV6-5	TRBJ2-2	CASSYSRTRGGELFF
TRBV18	TRBJ1-6	CATSQSSYNSPLHF
TRBV9	TRBJ2-1	CASSVGASGYNEQFF
TRBV6-5	TRBJ1-2	CATLAADRGDYGYTF
TRBV7-9	TRBJ2-1	CASSLKVGGYNEQFF
TRBV27	TRBJ2-7	CASTSLAGGQYEQYF
TRBV18	TRBJ1-1	CASSPRMTGMNTEAFF
TRBV27	TRBJ2-7	CASTPFYEQYF
TRBV27	TRBJ2-5	CASSRVGGSETQYF
TRBV28	TRBJ1-1	CASSFGGAPYTEAFF
TRBV30	TRBJ1-1	CAWHPPGLLATEAFF
TRBV3-1/TRBV3-2	TRBJ1-5	CASSQEADRVNQPQHF
TRBV6-2/TRBV6-3	TRBJ2-7	CASSRDSYEQYF
TRBV20-1	TRBJ1-6	CSATTGWALHF
TRBV19	TRBJ2-2	CASRQGARTGELFF
TRBV19	TRBJ1-5	CASRGDRGHNQPQHF
TRBV3-1/TRBV3-2	TRBJ2-2	CASSLPGLAVFRGTGELFF
TRBV20-1	TRBJ1-5	CSASGAYQPQHF
TRBV4-1	TRBJ1-5	CASSQDNRDFQPQHF
TRBV30	TRBJ1-1	CARSGNTEAFF
TRBV20-1	TRBJ2-2	CSASLSAARPINTGELFF
TRBV29-1	TRBJ1-1	CSGGSGQLNTEAFF
TRBV6-2/TRBV6-3	TRBJ1-1	CASSSQFYTEAFF
TRBV7-9	TRBJ2-7	CASSFWDRDREQYF
TRBV27	TRBJ2-3	CATRDRGTDTQYF
TRBV3-1/TRBV3-2	TRBJ2-6	CASSHLTLVTGANVLTF
TRBV19	TRBJ1-5	CASASGTGINQPQHF
TRBV27	TRBJ1-4	CASSLALRTNEKLFF
TRBV5-4	TRBJ2-7	CASRESSGSSYEQYF
TRBV27	TRBJ2-3	CASSSRGGVTGGTDTQYF
TRBV5-6	TRBJ2-5	CASSMLGGGLETQYF
TRBV18	TRBJ2-3	CASSRIDSQQATDTQYF
TRBV19	TRBJ1-3	CASSYEGAGNTIYF
TRBV7-8	TRBJ1-2	CASSLWDRSGPYGYTF
TRBV5-1	TRBJ1-1	CASSLDPGQGNTEAFF
TRBV3-1/TRBV3-2	TRBJ1-2	CASSHREANYGYTF
TRBV7-9	TRBJ2-7	CASSVSGRGAHEQYF
TRBV4-3	TRBJ2-3	CASSQDLTSGRVNTQYF
TRBV6-1	TRBJ2-1	CASSEAEEGEQFF
TRBV5-1	TRBJ2-7	CASSLGQLAPYEQYF
TRBV6-5	TRBJ1-1	CASSWAGEGTEAFF
TRBV3-1/TRBV3-2	TRBJ2-2	CASSLPGTGELFF
TRBV6-2/TRBV6-3	TRBJ2-7	CASSYSGTAIYEQYF
TRBV18	TRBJ1-1	CASSPREGVTEAFF
TRBV19	TRBJ2-3	CASRRTSGASTDTQYF
TRBV4-2	TRBJ2-3	CASSQALVSTDTQYF
TRBV5-1	TRBJ1-1	CASSSFQSNTEAFF
TRBV12-3/TRBV12-4	TRBJ1-2	CASSLDSNYGYTF
TRBV30	TRBJ1-4	CAWSHRTGTANEKLFF